This T cell receptor beta chain was found in a study of T cells after yellow fever vaccination. Overall study findings and caveats: In FACS-sorted repertoires, abundant clonotypes from the bulk population could appear as contaminants. Though weaker, the secondary response peaked faster, on day 5 versus 15.

Production of TCR cDNA was by 5'RACE template switching, which also added a universal primer site and UMIs. MiXCR, run by TCRdb on the 5' RACE reads, gives a single entry per CDR3 protein. The top ten hold around 0.9% of the sample, which has under 250,000 distinct CDR3 sequences, around 7% seen once. Germline CDR1 is SGHTA and CDR2 is FQGNSA. The CDR3 has 15 residues. V lost 5 bases and J 0 bases, leaving 11 bases between the germline ends. Regarding this clonotype: Its specificity is not known.

The chain has TRBV7-2 and TRBJ2-1, with D uncertain. The source is a man younger than 45 who received the YFV17D yellow fever vaccine. This material consisted of CD4+ T cells sorted from PBMCs, taken 15 days after the yellow fever booster vaccination. The CDR3 bases are TGTGCCAGCAGCCCTACATCGAGCTCCTACAATGAGCAGTTCTTC. This codes for CASSPTSSSYNEQFF.